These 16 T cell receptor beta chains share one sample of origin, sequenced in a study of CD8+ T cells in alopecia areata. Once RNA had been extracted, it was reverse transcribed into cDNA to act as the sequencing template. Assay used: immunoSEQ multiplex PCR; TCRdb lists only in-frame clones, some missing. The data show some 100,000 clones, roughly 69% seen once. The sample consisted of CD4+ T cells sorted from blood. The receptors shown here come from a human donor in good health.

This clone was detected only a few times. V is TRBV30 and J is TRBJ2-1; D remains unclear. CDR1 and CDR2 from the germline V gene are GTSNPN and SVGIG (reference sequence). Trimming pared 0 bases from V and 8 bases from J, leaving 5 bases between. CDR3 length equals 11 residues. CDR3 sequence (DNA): TGTGCCTGGAGTGTACGCGATGAGCAGTTCTTC. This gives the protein CAWSVRDEQFF.

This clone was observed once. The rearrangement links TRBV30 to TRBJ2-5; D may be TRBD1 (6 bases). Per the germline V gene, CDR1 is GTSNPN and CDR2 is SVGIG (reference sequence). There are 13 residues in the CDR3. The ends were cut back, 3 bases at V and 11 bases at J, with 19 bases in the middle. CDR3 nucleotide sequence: TGTGCCTGGAGCTCTAGACAGGACGGTGAGCAGTACTTC. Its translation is CAWSSRQDGEQYF.

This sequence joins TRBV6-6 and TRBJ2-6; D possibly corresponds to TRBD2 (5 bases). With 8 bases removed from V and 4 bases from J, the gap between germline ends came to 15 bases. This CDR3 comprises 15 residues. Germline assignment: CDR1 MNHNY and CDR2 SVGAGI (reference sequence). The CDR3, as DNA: TGTGCCAGCTACCTAGACCGGGGAGGGGCCAACGTCCTGACTTTC. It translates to CASYLDRGGANVLTF.

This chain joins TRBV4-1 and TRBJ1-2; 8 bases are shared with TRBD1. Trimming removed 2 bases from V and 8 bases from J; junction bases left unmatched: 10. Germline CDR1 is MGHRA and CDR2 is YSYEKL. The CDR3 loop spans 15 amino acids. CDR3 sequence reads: CASSQPGQGAWGYTF. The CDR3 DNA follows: TGCGCCAGCAGCCAACCCGGACAGGGAGCTTGGGGCTACACCTTC.

CDR3 nucleotide sequence: TGTGCCAGCAGCTTGGAAGGGGGGACTGGCTACACCTTC. Encoded protein: CASSLEGGTGYTF. The chain recombines TRBV5-4 with TRBJ1-2; tentative D call: TRBD1 (6 bases). V gave up 0 bases and J gave up 7 bases, with 10 bases separating them. Germline-derived CDR1 and CDR2 are SGHNT and YYREEE (reference sequence). The CDR3 totals 13 residues. Variable domain in full (rest from reference TRBV5-4 and TRBJ1-2): ETGVTQSPTHLIKTRGQQVTLRCSSQSGHNTVSWYQQALGQGPQFIFQYYREEENGRGNFPPRFSGLQFPNYSSELNVNALELDDSALYLCASSLEGGTGYTFGSGTRLTVV.

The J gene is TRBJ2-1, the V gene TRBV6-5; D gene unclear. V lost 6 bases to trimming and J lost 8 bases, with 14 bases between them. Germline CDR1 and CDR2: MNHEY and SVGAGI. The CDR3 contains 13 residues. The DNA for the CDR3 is TGTGCCAGCAGCACCAGTAGGGTCCATGAGCAGTTCTTC. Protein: CASSTSRVHEQFF.

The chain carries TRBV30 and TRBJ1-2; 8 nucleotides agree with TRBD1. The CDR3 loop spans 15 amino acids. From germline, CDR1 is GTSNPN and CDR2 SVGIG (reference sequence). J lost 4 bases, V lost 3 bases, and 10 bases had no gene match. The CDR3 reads CAWSLPLDRVYGYTF. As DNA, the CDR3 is TGTGCCTGGAGCCTACCACTGGACAGGGTCTATGGCTACACCTTC. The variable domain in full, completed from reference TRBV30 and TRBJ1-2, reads SQTIHQWPATLVQPVGSPLSLECTVEGTSNPNLYWYRQAAGRGLQLLFYSVGIGQISSEVPQNLSASRPQDRQFILSSKKLLLSDSGFYLCAWSLPLDRVYGYTFGSGTRLTVV.

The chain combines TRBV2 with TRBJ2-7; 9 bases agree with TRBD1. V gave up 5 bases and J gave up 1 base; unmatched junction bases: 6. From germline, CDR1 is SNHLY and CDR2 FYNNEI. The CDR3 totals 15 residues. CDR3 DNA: TGTGCCAGCAGTCTGCCGGGACAGGGTTCCTACGAGCAGTACTTC. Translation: CASSLPGQGSYEQYF.

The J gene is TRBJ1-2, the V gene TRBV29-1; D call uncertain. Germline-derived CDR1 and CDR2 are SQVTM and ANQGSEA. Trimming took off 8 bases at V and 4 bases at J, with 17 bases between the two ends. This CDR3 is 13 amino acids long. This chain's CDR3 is CSYLQSAGYGYTF. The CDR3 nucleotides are TGCAGCTACCTGCAGTCGGCGGGCTATGGCTACACCTTC.

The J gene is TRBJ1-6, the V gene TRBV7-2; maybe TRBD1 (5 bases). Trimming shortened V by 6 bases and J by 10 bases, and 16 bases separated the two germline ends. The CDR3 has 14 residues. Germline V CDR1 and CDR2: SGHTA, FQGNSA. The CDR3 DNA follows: TGTGCCAGCAGGCTTGGGGGAAGGGAATCACCCCTCCACTTT. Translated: CASRLGGRESPLHF.

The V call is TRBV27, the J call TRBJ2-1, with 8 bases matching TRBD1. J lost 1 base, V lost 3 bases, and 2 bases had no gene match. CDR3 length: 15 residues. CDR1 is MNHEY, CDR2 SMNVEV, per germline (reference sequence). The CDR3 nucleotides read TGTGCCAGCAGTTTGAACAGGGGGTCCTACAATGAGCAGTTCTTC. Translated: CASSLNRGSYNEQFF.

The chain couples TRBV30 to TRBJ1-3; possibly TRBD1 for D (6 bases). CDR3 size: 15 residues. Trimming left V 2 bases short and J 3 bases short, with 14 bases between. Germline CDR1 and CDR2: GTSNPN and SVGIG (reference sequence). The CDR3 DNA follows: TGTGCCTGGAGTCAGGGGACACGAAGTGGAAACACCATATATTTT. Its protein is CAWSQGTRSGNTIYF.

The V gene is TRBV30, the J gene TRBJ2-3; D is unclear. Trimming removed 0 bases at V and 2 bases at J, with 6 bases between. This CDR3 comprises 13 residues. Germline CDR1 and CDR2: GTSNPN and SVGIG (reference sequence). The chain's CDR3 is CAWSVEATDTQYF. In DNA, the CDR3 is TGTGCCTGGAGTGTAGAGGCCACAGATACGCAGTATTTT.

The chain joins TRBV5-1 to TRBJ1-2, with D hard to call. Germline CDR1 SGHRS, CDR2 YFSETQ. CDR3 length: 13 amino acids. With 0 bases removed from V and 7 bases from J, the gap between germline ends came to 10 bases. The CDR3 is CASSLARGGGYTF. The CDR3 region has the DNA TGCGCCAGCAGCTTGGCCCGGGGAGGTGGCTACACCTTC. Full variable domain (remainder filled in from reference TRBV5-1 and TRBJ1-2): KAGVTQTPRYLIKTRGQQVTLSCSPISGHRSVSWYQQTPGQGLQFLFEYFSETQRNKGNFPGRFSGRQFSNSRSEMNVSTLELGDSALYLCASSLARGGGYTFGSGTRLTVV.

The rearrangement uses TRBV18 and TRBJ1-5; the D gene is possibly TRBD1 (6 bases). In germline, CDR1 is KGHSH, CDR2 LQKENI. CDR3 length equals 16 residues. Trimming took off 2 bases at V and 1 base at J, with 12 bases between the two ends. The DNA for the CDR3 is TGTGCCAGCTCACCAAACAGGGCGGGGAGCAATCAGCCCCAGCATTTT. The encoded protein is CASSPNRAGSNQPQHF.

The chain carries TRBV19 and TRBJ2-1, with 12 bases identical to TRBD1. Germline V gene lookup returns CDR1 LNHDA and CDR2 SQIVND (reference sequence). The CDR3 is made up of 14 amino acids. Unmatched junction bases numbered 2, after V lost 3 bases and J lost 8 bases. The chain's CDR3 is CASSMGQGADEQFF. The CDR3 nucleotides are TGTGCCAGTAGTATGGGACAGGGGGCGGATGAGCAGTTCTTC.